This is a list of T cell receptor beta chains from one sample in a study of CD8+ T cells in alopecia areata. Some clones are missing from TCRdb's copy, which holds only in-frame ones; the method was immunoSEQ multiplex PCR. In the table there are about 98,000 clones, around two fifths of which are singletons. The sequencing input was CD4+ T cells sorted from blood. The receptors were gathered from a human donor with alopecia areata. CDR3s include the opening cysteine and the closing phenylalanine or tryptophan. Fields, in order: D gene, clone size, J gene, V gene, CDR3 DNA, CDR3 protein. The D gene is left open where the match is weak. Expanded clones get a size class; other rows say once, few or many, or leave the size out.

D gene: NA; clone size: NA; J gene: TRBJ2-7; V gene: TRBV29-1; CDR3 DNA: TGCAGCGTTGAAGATCCTAAAGGGAGGGGGCTATACGAGCAGTACTTC; CDR3 protein: CSVEDPKGRGLYEQYF
D gene: TRBD1; clone size: few; J gene: TRBJ2-1; V gene: TRBV5-1; CDR3 DNA: TGCGCCAGCAGCTTACAGGGGGCAAGCTCCTACAATGAGCAGTTCTTC; CDR3 protein: CASSLQGASSYNEQFF
D gene: NA; clone size: few; J gene: TRBJ1-1; V gene: TRBV18; CDR3 DNA: TGTGCCGGCAGCCCCATCGGAGGGACTGAAGCTTTCTTT; CDR3 protein: CAGSPIGGTEAFF
D gene: NA; clone size: NA; J gene: TRBJ2-1; V gene: TRBV29-1; CDR3 DNA: TGCAGCGTTGAACCCAGTACGAATGAGCAGTTCTTC; CDR3 protein: CSVEPSTNEQFF
D gene: NA; clone size: NA; J gene: TRBJ2-2; V gene: TRBV5-1; CDR3 DNA: TGCGCCAGCAGTACCCGGACAGCCGGGGAGCTGTTTTTT; CDR3 protein: CASSTRTAGELFF
D gene: NA; clone size: NA; J gene: TRBJ2-7; V gene: TRBV2; CDR3 DNA: TGTGCCAGCAGCCGGGTCCCCATTGAGAACGAGCAGTACTTC; CDR3 protein: CASSRVPIENEQYF
D gene: NA; clone size: NA; J gene: TRBJ1-1; V gene: TRBV18; CDR3 DNA: TGTGCCAGCTCACCACCGGGGAACACTGAAGCTTTCTTT; CDR3 protein: CASSPPGNTEAFF
D gene: NA; clone size: few; J gene: TRBJ1-1; V gene: TRBV18; CDR3 DNA: TGTGCCAGCTCACCATTGATGAGGGACACTGAAGCTTTCTTT; CDR3 protein: CASSPLMRDTEAFF
D gene: TRBD1; clone size: few; J gene: TRBJ1-2; V gene: TRBV29-1; CDR3 DNA: TGCAGCGGGACAGGGGGTAACAACTATGGCTACACCTTC; CDR3 protein: CSGTGGNNYGYTF
D gene: NA; clone size: NA; J gene: TRBJ1-1; V gene: TRBV6-6; CDR3 DNA: TGTGCCAGCATCCTCTCGGAGAGTAACACTGAAGCTTTCTTT; CDR3 protein: CASILSESNTEAFF
D gene: TRBD1; clone size: NA; J gene: TRBJ2-5; V gene: TRBV6-6; CDR3 DNA: TGTGCCAGCCACCCCGGGACAGGGGGGGAGACCCAGTACTTC; CDR3 protein: CASHPGTGGETQYF
D gene: NA; clone size: NA; J gene: TRBJ1-1; V gene: TRBV29-1; CDR3 DNA: TGCAGCGTCGGCGAGTTTCCGAACACTGAAGCTTTCTTT; CDR3 protein: CSVGEFPNTEAFF
D gene: NA; clone size: NA; J gene: TRBJ2-4; V gene: TRBV29-1; CDR3 DNA: TGCAGCGTTGTGGCTCAGGCGGTTAAAAACATTCAGTACTTC; CDR3 protein: CSVVAQAVKNIQYF
D gene: NA; clone size: NA; J gene: TRBJ2-1; V gene: TRBV6-4; CDR3 DNA: TGTGCCAGCAGCCTCAGGGTTGGGTACAATGAGCAGTTCTTC; CDR3 protein: CASSLRVGYNEQFF
D gene: NA; clone size: NA; J gene: TRBJ1-5; V gene: TRBV30; CDR3 DNA: TGTGCCTGGAGTCGGGGGGAGGATCAGCCCCAGCATTTT; CDR3 protein: CAWSRGEDQPQHF
D gene: TRBD1; clone size: few; J gene: TRBJ2-7; V gene: TRBV29-1; CDR3 DNA: TGCAGCGTTGATTCACGGGACAGGGGCCACGAGCAGTACTTC; CDR3 protein: CSVDSRDRGHEQYF
D gene: NA; clone size: NA; J gene: TRBJ2-3; V gene: TRBV2; CDR3 DNA: TGTGCCAGCGACGGGAGAGATACGCAGTATTTT; CDR3 protein: CASDGRDTQYF
D gene: NA; clone size: NA; J gene: TRBJ2-3; V gene: TRBV29-1; CDR3 DNA: TGCAGCGTTGAAGGGACAGCAGATACGCAGTATTTT; CDR3 protein: CSVEGTADTQYF
D gene: NA; clone size: few; J gene: TRBJ2-3; V gene: TRBV14; CDR3 DNA: TGTGCCAGCAGCCCCGTCACAGATACGCAGTATTTT; CDR3 protein: CASSPVTDTQYF
D gene: TRBD1; clone size: NA; J gene: TRBJ1-1; V gene: TRBV29-1; CDR3 DNA: TGCAGCGTTGAAGGAGGACAGGGGGGAACTGAAGCTTTCTTT; CDR3 protein: CSVEGGQGGTEAFF